The sequence of this T cell receptor (beta chain) was determined in a study of blood T cells in healthy people across ages. This clonotype was observed a handful of times. Its antigen is unidentified. At least 5.5 micrograms of total RNA were extracted per sample. V was clipped by 5 bases and J by 2 bases, with 9 bases between them. This CDR3 contains 14 residues. Germline CDR1 and CDR2: SGHAT and FQNNGV. Findings and limits, study-wide: Diversity estimated from one million T cells was considered an underestimate. Fewer expanded clones and more diversity marked long-lived versus aged donors. Percentage of naive T cells showed a strong correlation with TCR beta diversity.

Primed by a sample-barcoded 5' primer and a J-beta primer mix, a second PCR proceeded for roughly 6 to 12 cycles. TCRdb used MiXCR to reprocess the 5' RACE reads, holding one entry per CDR3 protein. The table has some 750,000 distinct CDR3 sequences, 22% seen once. This rearrangement joins TRBV11-2 to TRBJ1-4; D not resolved. The TCR was taken from a man aged 70-80 years in good health. Source material: blood. The CDR3 bases are TGTGCCAGCAGCACGTGGAGCACTAATGAAAAACTGTTTTTT. Its protein is CASSTWSTNEKLFF.